The clone carrying this TCR beta chain was observed at least ten times. The data belong to a study of T cells in Graves' hyperthyroidism and ophthalmopathy. Study overall: Peripheral blood samples were taken at initial diagnosis, prior to any treatment.

RNA transcripts gave rise to amplified TCR beta CDR3 regions. Carried out on the TCR CDR3, a first-round RT-PCR used the HTBI primer set. From the multiplex PCR reads, TCRdb called clonotypes with MiXCR, one entry per CDR3 protein. The table includes about 610,000 distinct CDR3 sequences, more than 15% detected once. V was pared by 0 bases and J by 2 bases, with 14 bases between. The CDR3 has 15 amino acids. Germline V CDR1 and CDR2: DFQATT, SNEGSKA (reference sequence). Sequenced material: blood. This sequence joins TRBV20-1 and TRBJ2-7; no clear D gene. The TCR comes from a woman aged 40 to 50 with Graves' ophthalmopathy. CDR3 coding DNA: TGCAGTGCTAGAGATAGTAGGCATTCAACCTACGAGCAGTACTTC. Translated: CSARDSRHSTYEQYF.